The source of this T cell receptor (beta chain) is a study of identifying expanded T cells in peripheral blood (dated by TCRdb to between 2019 and 2020). Background on the whole study: Four technical replicates, made by sequencing separate aliquots from the same pool of genomic DNA, were compared pairwise.

Results the study describes overall, beyond this receptor: The binomial model flagged about 1.1 differentially abundant clones between technical replicates but around 15 over roughly two weeks and roughly 19 over four weeks. For all healthy donors, the variance in clone template counts between approximately two-week samples rose significantly as total template count increased. The authors expected that over much longer intervals, such as months to years, biological variance in healthy repertoires might increase even further. Across all healthy-donor time intervals, the beta-binomial model significantly cut both the number of clones called differentially abundant and the false-positive rate.

CDR1 and CDR2 are drawn from the germline V gene: LGHNT, FRNRAP. Trimming leaves V shorter by 1 base and J shorter by 5 bases, with the junction holding 9 bases beyond the gene matches. The CDR3 has 16 amino acids, counting the end cysteine and phenylalanine. Only the CDR3 DNA stays, 48 bases, in frame from base 1. The immunoSEQ Assay, which relies on bias-controlled multiplex PCR amplification of genomic DNA, was used to profile TCRbeta CDR3 regions. Processing in the source paper ran as follows. The absolute abundance of each unique TCRbeta CDR3 region was quantified after sequences were collapsed and filtered. Differential abundance was tested with a binomial (Fisher-equivalent) model and with a beta-binomial model adding time-dependent variance fitted from healthy donors. Clones with fewer than 5 combined templates were removed, and differential abundance was called for clones with a Benjamini-Hochberg FDR below 0.01. Using the form v = (b*log(k)+a)^2, the beta-binomial variance was modeled as a function of the total template count across the two samples. TCRdb carries this immuneACCESS record with in-frame sequences only. Its versions omit some clonotypes, under half of them owing to an unresolved V gene in the studies checked, with the rest unexplained. The V and J calls and the clone size are those of that table, but D and trimming were determined from the DNA. This sample holds 70,000 to 95,000 clones; roughly 89% were observed only once. The top ten clonotypes cover roughly 7.3% of the sample.

During the collection period, no immune events, such as infections, were documented for the healthy donors. To calibrate time-dependent variance in a beta-binomial model of T-cell clone differential abundance, blood repertoires from healthy donors were used as a training cohort. The training cohort included 10 or so healthy donors, of whom 3 were female and 7 were male. The donors were between roughly 29 and 70 years old, with an average age of 43 years. Whole blood, obtained from a commercial supplier, was collected from each healthy donor at three time points spaced around two weeks apart. For immunosequencing, genomic DNA was extracted from whole blood that had not been sorted. As to this clone: What antigen it recognizes has not been identified. The record has no base qualities; no much larger clone is one base away.

This TCR came from a person aged 18 to 70 in good health. Material: blood. The V and J genes are TRBV12-5 and TRBJ1-2; 8 bases in between match TRBD1. DNA sequence: TGTGCTAGTGGTTTGGATCAGGGGGCCCTTTTATATGGCTACACCTTC. It translates as CASGLDQGALLYGYTF.